The rows below give T cell receptor beta chains drawn from one sample of a study of technical replicates of blood from several donors. Sequencing used immunoSEQ multiplex PCR; TCRdb keeps in-frame clones, though not all of them. The table lists around 53,000 clones, 86% of them singletons. The sequencing sample was made of PBMCs. The origin of the receptors is a human donor in good health. Some clones in this sample may be carry-over from other donors' samples. Both conserved end residues are part of each CDR3. Fields, in order: J gene, D gene, V gene, clone size, CDR3 DNA, CDR3 protein. D genes are given only for firm matches. Only some rows state a clone size, as once, few, many or a class for expanded clones.

j_gene: TRBJ1-2; d_gene: NA; v_gene: TRBV19; abundance: NA; CDR3nt: TGTGCCAGTACCCCAGTGGGGAGAAACTATGGCTACACCTTC; CDR3aa: CASTPVGRNYGYTF
j_gene: TRBJ2-1; d_gene: TRBD2; v_gene: TRBV5-1; abundance: NA; CDR3nt: TGCGCCAGCAGCTTGGGGTTAGCGGGCCCCAATGAGCAGTTCTTC; CDR3aa: CASSLGLAGPNEQFF
j_gene: TRBJ2-3; d_gene: TRBD2; v_gene: TRBV15; abundance: NA; CDR3nt: TGTGCCACCAGCGGCAGCGGGAGACTCACAGATACGCAGTATTTT; CDR3aa: CATSGSGRLTDTQYF
j_gene: TRBJ2-5; d_gene: TRBD2; v_gene: TRBV4-1; abundance: once; CDR3nt: TGCGCCAGCAGCCACAGACTAGCGGGGCCTCAAGAGACCCAGTACTTC; CDR3aa: CASSHRLAGPQETQYF
j_gene: TRBJ2-3; d_gene: TRBD1; v_gene: TRBV23-1; abundance: NA; CDR3nt: TGCGCCAGCACCAAGGGGAGGGACAGGGGCACAGATACGCAGTATTTT; CDR3aa: CASTKGRDRGTDTQYF
j_gene: TRBJ1-4; d_gene: TRBD1; v_gene: TRBV5-1; abundance: once; CDR3nt: TGCGCCAGCACCCGGACAGGGGTAAATGAAAAACTGTTTTTT; CDR3aa: CASTRTGVNEKLFF
j_gene: TRBJ1-2; d_gene: NA; v_gene: TRBV10-3; abundance: NA; CDR3nt: TGTGCCATCAGTGGCCGGACAGACAACTATGGCTACACCTTC; CDR3aa: CAISGRTDNYGYTF
j_gene: TRBJ2-1; d_gene: TRBD2; v_gene: TRBV27; abundance: NA; CDR3nt: TGTGCCAGCGGGAGTAGCGGGAGTGGGGCCTACAATGAGCAGTTCTTC; CDR3aa: CASGSSGSGAYNEQFF
j_gene: TRBJ2-3; d_gene: TRBD2; v_gene: TRBV7-2; abundance: NA; CDR3nt: TGTGCCAGCAGCTTAGTCTTAGCGGGCCCAACCTGGGCCGATACGCAGTATTTT; CDR3aa: CASSLVLAGPTWADTQYF
j_gene: TRBJ2-7; d_gene: NA; v_gene: TRBV7-3; abundance: NA; CDR3nt: TGTGCCAGCAGCTTAATGGGGCCTGGGTACGAGCAGTACTTC; CDR3aa: CASSLMGPGYEQYF
j_gene: TRBJ2-3; d_gene: NA; v_gene: TRBV20-1; abundance: NA; CDR3nt: TGCAGTGCTTCCCACACAGATACGCAGTATTTT; CDR3aa: CSASHTDTQYF
j_gene: TRBJ1-2; d_gene: NA; v_gene: TRBV2; abundance: NA; CDR3nt: TGTGCCAGCAGTCCCCGCCCAACTTTCTTCCTATCGGATGGCTACACCTTC; CDR3aa: CASSPRPTFFLSDGYTF
j_gene: TRBJ2-1; d_gene: NA; v_gene: TRBV12-5; abundance: NA; CDR3nt: TGTGCTAGTGGTTTGCGGCGGGACTCCTACAATGAGCAGTTCTTC; CDR3aa: CASGLRRDSYNEQFF
j_gene: TRBJ1-2; d_gene: TRBD1; v_gene: TRBV19; abundance: NA; CDR3nt: TGTGCCAGTAGTATCGACAGGGCCTATGGCTACACCTTC; CDR3aa: CASSIDRAYGYTF
j_gene: TRBJ2-7; d_gene: NA; v_gene: TRBV4-2; abundance: NA; CDR3nt: TGTGCCAGCAGCCAAGATGAGCGCTACGAGCAGTACTTC; CDR3aa: CASSQDERYEQYF
j_gene: TRBJ1-3; d_gene: TRBD1; v_gene: TRBV7-8; abundance: NA; CDR3nt: TGTGCCAGCAGCCCGACAGGGAGGTCTGGAAACACCATATATTTT; CDR3aa: CASSPTGRSGNTIYF
j_gene: TRBJ2-7; d_gene: NA; v_gene: TRBV5-6; abundance: NA; CDR3nt: TGTGCCAGCAGCCTATACAGGGGGGGTGCTAGTTTCGAGCAGTACTTC; CDR3aa: CASSLYRGGASFEQYF
j_gene: TRBJ1-2; d_gene: NA; v_gene: TRBV19; abundance: NA; CDR3nt: TGTGCCAGTAGTGGGCAGTCGGCTAACTATGGCTACACCTTC; CDR3aa: CASSGQSANYGYTF
j_gene: TRBJ2-7; d_gene: TRBD1; v_gene: TRBV10-3; abundance: NA; CDR3nt: TGTGCCACGGGACAGGAGATTAACTACGAGCAGTACTTC; CDR3aa: CATGQEINYEQYF
j_gene: TRBJ1-2; d_gene: TRBD1; v_gene: TRBV7-3; abundance: NA; CDR3nt: TGTGCCAGCAGCTCCGACAGGGCCGGCGATGGCTACACCTTC; CDR3aa: CASSSDRAGDGYTF
j_gene: TRBJ1-3; d_gene: TRBD1; v_gene: TRBV4-1; abundance: NA; CDR3nt: TGCGCCAGCAGTTCGACCCGGGACAGGGGGCTGGGAAACACCATATATTTT; CDR3aa: CASSSTRDRGLGNTIYF
j_gene: TRBJ2-7; d_gene: NA; v_gene: TRBV5-4; abundance: NA; CDR3nt: TGTGCCAGCAGCCCCGACGGCACAGGGACCTACGAGCAGTACTTC; CDR3aa: CASSPDGTGTYEQYF
j_gene: TRBJ1-3; d_gene: NA; v_gene: TRBV14; abundance: NA; CDR3nt: TGTGCCAGCAGCCAAGGGGGCATCGGAAACACCATATATTTT; CDR3aa: CASSQGGIGNTIYF
j_gene: TRBJ1-6; d_gene: NA; v_gene: TRBV2; abundance: NA; CDR3nt: TGTGCCAGCAGTTTACAGGAAGTCAATTCACCCCTCCACTTT; CDR3aa: CASSLQEVNSPLHF
j_gene: TRBJ1-1; d_gene: NA; v_gene: TRBV4-3; abundance: NA; CDR3nt: TGCGCCAGCAGCCTTCGAACAGGTAACACTGAAGCTTTCTTT; CDR3aa: CASSLRTGNTEAFF
j_gene: TRBJ1-5; d_gene: TRBD1; v_gene: TRBV29-1; abundance: NA; CDR3nt: TGCAGCGTGGCGGGACAGTACAATCAGCCCCAGCATTTT; CDR3aa: CSVAGQYNQPQHF
j_gene: TRBJ1-3; d_gene: NA; v_gene: TRBV27; abundance: NA; CDR3nt: TGTGCCAGCAGTTCACAGGGAGGGCTCGCTGGAAACACCATATATTTT; CDR3aa: CASSSQGGLAGNTIYF
j_gene: TRBJ2-7; d_gene: NA; v_gene: TRBV5-1; abundance: NA; CDR3nt: TGCGCCAGCAGCTTGGATTGGGGAGACCGGTACTTC; CDR3aa: CASSLDWGDRYF
j_gene: TRBJ1-2; d_gene: TRBD1; v_gene: TRBV2; abundance: NA; CDR3nt: TGTGCCAGCAGTGAGCGGACAGGGTTCTATGGCTACACCTTC; CDR3aa: CASSERTGFYGYTF
j_gene: TRBJ2-7; d_gene: NA; v_gene: TRBV27; abundance: once; CDR3nt: TGTGCCAGCAGTTTGGAGGCGGGCTACGAGCAGTACTTC; CDR3aa: CASSLEAGYEQYF
j_gene: TRBJ1-1; d_gene: NA; v_gene: TRBV27; abundance: NA; CDR3nt: TGTGCCAGCAGTTACGGTACTGAAGCTTTCTTT; CDR3aa: CASSYGTEAFF
j_gene: TRBJ1-6; d_gene: NA; v_gene: TRBV4-3; abundance: NA; CDR3nt: TGCGCCAGCAGCTCCCGGGAGGGGCTAGGTTCACCCCTCCACTTT; CDR3aa: CASSSREGLGSPLHF
j_gene: TRBJ2-1; d_gene: NA; v_gene: TRBV7-8; abundance: once; CDR3nt: TGTGCCAGCAGGTCCCGGAGAGGGCTAAAGGATGAGCAGTTCTTC; CDR3aa: CASRSRRGLKDEQFF
j_gene: TRBJ2-3; d_gene: TRBD2; v_gene: TRBV4-3; abundance: NA; CDR3nt: TGCGCCAGCAGCCAGACCCAGCGGGAGAACCCAGATACGCAGTATTTT; CDR3aa: CASSQTQRENPDTQYF
j_gene: TRBJ2-5; d_gene: TRBD2; v_gene: TRBV12-5; abundance: NA; CDR3nt: TGTGCTAGTGGTCAGACTAGCGGGGGACCGGGGGAGACCCAGTACTTC; CDR3aa: CASGQTSGGPGETQYF
j_gene: TRBJ2-4; d_gene: NA; v_gene: TRBV5-1; abundance: NA; CDR3nt: TGCGCCAGCAGCTTGGGTGGGGGGGCCGCAAAAAACATTCAGTACTTC; CDR3aa: CASSLGGGAAKNIQYF
j_gene: TRBJ2-2; d_gene: TRBD2; v_gene: TRBV14; abundance: NA; CDR3nt: TGTGCCAGCAGCCAAGGGCTAGCGGTACACACCGGGGAGCTGTTTTTT; CDR3aa: CASSQGLAVHTGELFF
j_gene: TRBJ1-6; d_gene: NA; v_gene: TRBV5-6; abundance: NA; CDR3nt: TGTGCCAGCAGCTTGCTGGGGGGGCTGGGTTCACCCCTCCACTTT; CDR3aa: CASSLLGGLGSPLHF
j_gene: TRBJ2-7; d_gene: TRBD2; v_gene: TRBV29-1; abundance: NA; CDR3nt: TGCAGCGCTAAGCGGGGGGGAACCTACGAGCAGTACTTC; CDR3aa: CSAKRGGTYEQYF
j_gene: TRBJ1-1; d_gene: NA; v_gene: TRBV4-1; abundance: NA; CDR3nt: TGCGCCAGCAGCCAAGAACCTACAGGGAAAGCTTTCTTT; CDR3aa: CASSQEPTGKAFF
j_gene: TRBJ1-5; d_gene: NA; v_gene: TRBV7-3; abundance: NA; CDR3nt: TGTGCCAGCGCCCTGGGGGCGGGTCAGCCCCAGCATTTT; CDR3aa: CASALGAGQPQHF
j_gene: TRBJ1-6; d_gene: NA; v_gene: TRBV19; abundance: NA; CDR3nt: TGTGCCAGTAGTATCGGGGGGCGAGGTAATTCACCCCTCCACTTT; CDR3aa: CASSIGGRGNSPLHF
j_gene: TRBJ1-2; d_gene: NA; v_gene: TRBV7-9; abundance: NA; CDR3nt: TGTGCCAGCAGCTACGGACAAATGTATGGCTACACCTTC; CDR3aa: CASSYGQMYGYTF
j_gene: TRBJ1-4; d_gene: NA; v_gene: TRBV9; abundance: NA; CDR3nt: TGTGCCAGCACCCGAGATCTGGGAGGTGAAAAACTGTTTTTT; CDR3aa: CASTRDLGGEKLFF
j_gene: TRBJ1-5; d_gene: TRBD1; v_gene: TRBV19; abundance: NA; CDR3nt: TGTGCCAGTACCCCACAGGGGATGGGCAATCAGCCCCAGCATTTT; CDR3aa: CASTPQGMGNQPQHF
j_gene: TRBJ2-7; d_gene: NA; v_gene: TRBV5-4; abundance: NA; CDR3nt: TGTGCCAGCAGCCTGGGGGGGGGCCAGCCGACCTACGAGCAGTACTTC; CDR3aa: CASSLGGGQPTYEQYF
j_gene: TRBJ2-3; d_gene: TRBD2; v_gene: TRBV5-4; abundance: NA; CDR3nt: TGTGCCAGCAGCCTTGGACTAGCGGGACCCCGTGGGGTTACGCAGTATTTT; CDR3aa: CASSLGLAGPRGVTQYF
j_gene: TRBJ2-5; d_gene: TRBD1; v_gene: TRBV25-1; abundance: NA; CDR3nt: TGTGCCAGCAGGGGGGACAGGGGTTTTATGGAGACCCAGTACTTC; CDR3aa: CASRGDRGFMETQYF
j_gene: TRBJ2-7; d_gene: TRBD2; v_gene: TRBV7-2; abundance: NA; CDR3nt: TGTGCCAGCAGCTTCGGACTAGCGGCCACCTACGAGCAGTACTTC; CDR3aa: CASSFGLAATYEQYF